The clone carrying this T cell receptor (beta chain) showed up just a few times. This specimen comes from a study of blood T cell repertoires in COVID-19. In the original analysis: Reference gene primers were amplified, and this amplification served to estimate nucleated cell counts. The data were produced by immunoSEQ multiplex PCR, yet TCRdb's version contains in-frame clones alone and is incomplete. The D gene and trimming were derived from the DNA, and the V and J assignments and clone size from that table. Of some 190,000 clones listed, more than 75% were seen once; the top ten hold about 6%. V lost 11 bases to trimming and J lost 8 bases; unmatched junction nucleotides: 13. The CDR3 length is 13 residues. Per germline, CDR1 SNHLY and CDR2 FYNNEI.

The origin of this receptor is a man in his forties with acute COVID-19. Material for sequencing was PBMCs or T cells enriched from blood (not recorded which). The chain recombines TRBV2 with TRBJ1-2, with 8 bases that match TRBD1. This CDR3 reads CASRDRGIGGYTF. CDR3 in DNA: TGTGCCTCACGCGACAGGGGAATCGGGGGCTACACCTTC.